This T cell receptor (beta chain) was profiled in a study of blood T cells in healthy people across ages. Study observations and caveats: Higher naive T cell percentage went strongly together with higher TCR beta diversity. Significant beta diversity loss was already apparent by age about 39, declining roughly linearly. Not knowing donor CMV status may have confounded expanded clonotype changes. Among long-lived donors, naive CD4+ cells were more numerous and diversity higher than in aged donors.

V was clipped by 2 bases and J by 7 bases, with 16 bases between them. Germline loops: CDR1 SGHDT, CDR2 YYEEEE. The CDR3 loop spans 14 amino acids. A second PCR of 7 to 11 cycles used a sample-barcoded 5' primer and a J-beta primer mix. Using its own MiXCR run on the 5' RACE reads, TCRdb lists one record per CDR3 protein. The data contain 450,000 to 700,000 distinct CDR3 sequences, approximately 27% of them singletons. This clonotype was counted between two and nine times. The antigen is not known. The TCR was taken from a woman between 65 and 79 years old in good health. The V gene is TRBV5-6, the J gene TRBJ2-7; no clear D gene. The sequenced sample was blood. The CDR3 here is CASSFSTGLGEQYF. CDR3 DNA sequence: TGTGCCAGCAGCTTTTCGACGGGTTTGGGGGAGCAGTACTTC.